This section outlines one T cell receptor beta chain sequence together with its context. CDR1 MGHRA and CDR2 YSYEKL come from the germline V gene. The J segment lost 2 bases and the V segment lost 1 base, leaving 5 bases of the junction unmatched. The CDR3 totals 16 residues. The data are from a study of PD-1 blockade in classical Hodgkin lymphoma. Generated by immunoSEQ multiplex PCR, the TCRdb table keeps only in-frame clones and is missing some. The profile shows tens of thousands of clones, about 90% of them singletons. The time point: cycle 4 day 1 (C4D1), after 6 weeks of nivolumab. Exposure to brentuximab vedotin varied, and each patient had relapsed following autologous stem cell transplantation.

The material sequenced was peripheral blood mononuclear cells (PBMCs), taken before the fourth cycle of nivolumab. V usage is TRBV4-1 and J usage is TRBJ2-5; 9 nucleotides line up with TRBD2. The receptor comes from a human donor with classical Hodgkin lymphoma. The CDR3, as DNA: TGCGCCAGCAGCCAAGGCGGGGCGGGGGGGCAAGAGACCCAGTACTTC. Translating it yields CASSQGGAGGQETQYF.